This T cell receptor beta chain was found in a study of technical replicates of blood from a handful of donors. Germline CDR1 is SGHDN and CDR2 is FVKESK. CDR3 length equals 12 residues. Trimming cost V 5 bases and J 7 bases, with 11 bases left between them. Assay: immunoSEQ multiplex PCR; the TCRdb copy retains only in-frame clones and omits some. The table has over 55,000 clones, about nine tenths seen once. The rearrangement links TRBV14 to TRBJ2-5, with D uncertain. The material sequenced was PBMCs. The TCR comes from a human donor in good health. Some clones in this sample may be carry-over from other donors' samples. CDR3 DNA sequence: TGTGCCAGCAGCTCGAGGAGAGTGACCCAGTACTTC. Protein product: CASSSRRVTQYF. Using reference TRBV14 and TRBJ2-5 for the parts outside the CDR3, the full variable domain is EAGVTQFPSHSVIEKGQTVTLRCDPISGHDNLYWYRRVMGKEIKFLLHFVKESKQDESGMPNNRFLAERTGGTYSTLKVQPAELEDSGVYFCASSSRRVTQYFGPGTRLLVL.